This T cell receptor (beta chain) was recorded in a study of beta chain features in type 1 diabetes. About the research overall: Similarity in age, gender and cell yields was seen between patients and healthy donors.

Findings and limits, study-wide: Patients with Type 1 diabetes showed moderately but significantly shorter TCRB CDR3s in all four CD4+ subsets.

In germline, CDR1 is ENHRY, CDR2 SYGVKD. The CDR3 totals 14 residues. V shed 3 bases and J 7 bases; nucleotides not matched to a gene: 7. Reverse transcription of all isolated RNA meant that expressed TCRB transcripts were sequenced. Naive, central memory and regulatory T cell samples averaged around 3.9 million reads. Produced via immunoSEQ multiplex PCR; TCRdb's table is partial and in-frame only. The repertoire consists of under 250,000 clones, with approximately 14% occurring once and the leading ten covering approximately 0.018%. A note on this clone: Its matching antigen is unknown.

The chain carries TRBV10-3 and TRBJ2-7; TRBD2 matches at 9 bases. The sequenced sample consisted of naive CD4+ T cells from blood. This sequence was found in a man in his thirties or forties with type 1 diabetes. Written as DNA, the CDR3 is TGTGCCATCAGTGACGGCGGGAGGGCGGGGGAGCAGTACTTC. Protein sequence: CAISDGGRAGEQYF.